These 14 T cell receptor beta chains came from one sample sequenced in a study of blood T cell repertoires in COVID-19. Assay used: immunoSEQ multiplex PCR; TCRdb lists only in-frame clones, some missing. The data show 95,000 to 150,000 clones, approximately 90% seen once. Specimen: peripheral blood. The receptors shown here come from a man in his forties with acute or convalescent COVID-19.

CDR3 amino acids: CASSRGQGLYEQYF. The CDR3, as DNA: TGTGCCAGCAGCAGGGGACAGGGGTTATACGAGCAGTACTTC. V is TRBV7-2 and J is TRBJ2-7; TRBD1 agrees at 10 bases. Germline CDR1 is SGHTA and CDR2 is FQGNSA. This CDR3 has 14 amino acids. The V gene end was trimmed by 5 bases and the J gene end by 4 bases; junction bases not matched to a gene: 5.

The rearrangement uses TRBV7-9 and TRBJ1-2, with 7 bases lining up with TRBD1. The V and J ends lost 5 bases and 0 bases, in that order; junction bases with no gene match: 18. The CDR3 extends over 19 amino acids. The germline CDR1 and CDR2 sequences are SEHNR and FQNEAQ (reference sequence). CDR3 nucleotides: TGTGCCAGCAGCCTGATCGACGGATCCCATCAGGGGGCTAACTATGGCTACACCTTC. This gives the protein CASSLIDGSHQGANYGYTF.

A single count supports this clone. The V and J genes are TRBV6-5 and TRBJ1-6; 11 bases match TRBD1. The V and J ends lost 2 bases and 9 bases, in that order; junction bases with no gene match: 3. The CDR3 has 15 residues. Germline CDR1 and CDR2: MNHEY and SVGAGI. The CDR3 DNA is TGTGCCAGCAGTTACCCCGGGACAGGGGGTTCACCCCTCCACTTT. The encoded protein is CASSYPGTGGSPLHF.

The CDR3 loop reads CASSPGGTEAFF. CDR3 nucleotide sequence: TGTGCCAGTAGCCCAGGGGGCACTGAAGCTTTCTTT. The V call is TRBV19, the J call TRBJ1-1; the match to TRBD1 covers 7 bases. The CDR3 contains 12 residues. The V gene's germline CDR1 is LNHDA and CDR2 SQIVND (reference sequence). Losses at the gene ends were 6 bases for V and 4 bases for J; bases not matched to a gene: 2.

This clone showed up just once. The chain couples TRBV19 to TRBJ2-7, with TRBD2 as a possible D gene (5 bases). Trimming cost V 5 bases and J 6 bases, with 11 bases left between them. The CDR3 is 12 amino acids. The germline V gene encodes CDR1 LNHDA and CDR2 SQIVND (reference sequence). The CDR3 loop reads CASSYFGGEQYF. For the CDR3, the DNA is TGTGCCAGTAGTTACTTCGGAGGCGAGCAGTACTTC.

This chain links TRBV3-1 (or the pseudogene TRBV3-2) with TRBJ2-5; maybe TRBD1 (5 bases). The CDR3 is made up of 16 amino acids. Trimming cost V 3 bases and J 7 bases, with 21 bases left between them. From germline, CDR1 is LGHDT and CDR2 YNNKEL (reference sequence). This chain's CDR3 is CASSQGLGHAVATQYF. CDR3 nucleotide sequence: TGTGCCAGCAGCCAGGGGTTAGGACACGCCGTAGCGACCCAGTACTTC.

The chain joins TRBV9 to TRBJ1-2, with TRBD1 matching 9 bases. V trimming: 0 bases; J trimming: 5 bases; junction bases outside the gene matches: 5. The CDR3 consists of 15 residues. Germline values: CDR1 SGDLS, CDR2 YYNGEE. This CDR3 reads CASSVEWTGAYGYTF. CDR3 DNA: TGTGCCAGCAGCGTAGAGTGGACAGGGGCTTATGGCTACACCTTC.

As to this clone: Other DNA sequences in this specimen translate into the identical CDR3. The gene calls are TRBV4-2 and TRBJ1-1; unclear D gene. Germline CDR1 is LGHNA and CDR2 is YNFKEQ. CDR3 size: 14 residues. V was clipped by 0 bases and J by 2 bases, with 7 bases between them. The DNA of the CDR3 is TGTGCCAGCAGCCAAGATGGAGCAAACACTGAAGCTTTCTTT. The encoded protein is CASSQDGANTEAFF.

V gene TRBV19 combines with J gene TRBJ1-5; 7 bases are shared with TRBD1. CDR3 size: 14 residues. Germline V gives CDR1 LNHDA, CDR2 SQIVND (reference sequence). V trimming: 7 bases; J trimming: 3 bases; junction bases outside the gene matches: 6. CDR3 sequence reads: CASTPTGLNQPQHF. DNA of the CDR3: TGTGCCAGTACCCCGACAGGGCTCAATCAGCCCCAGCATTTT.

The gene calls are TRBV9 and TRBJ1-4; D gene ambiguous. The CDR3 is 14 amino acids. Trimming took off 4 bases at V and 7 bases at J, with 14 bases between the two ends. The germline V gene has CDR1 SGDLS and CDR2 YYNGEE. CDR3 loop: CASSPHSSGEKLFF. DNA of the CDR3: TGTGCCAGCAGCCCCCATAGTAGTGGTGAAAAACTGTTTTTT.

The chain links TRBV3-1 (or the pseudogene TRBV3-2) to TRBJ1-5, with D perhaps matching TRBD1 (6 bases). The CDR3 is 14 amino acids. The V gene lost 3 bases and the J gene lost 3 bases, with 9 bases spanning the gap. Per germline, CDR1 LGHDT and CDR2 YNNKEL (reference sequence). CDR3 loop: CASSQDSNNQPQHF. DNA for the CDR3: TGTGCCAGCAGCCAGGACAGCAACAATCAGCCCCAGCATTTT.

The table lists this clone with a few counts. This rearrangement joins TRBV5-1 to TRBJ1-3, with 7 bases aligning to TRBD1. This CDR3 contains 14 residues. Per the germline V gene, CDR1 is SGHRS and CDR2 is YFSETQ. With 1 base clipped from V and 6 bases from J, the junction kept 4 bases outside the gene matches. DNA of the CDR3: TGCGCCAGCAGCTTGAAACAGGGGCAAAACACCATATATTTT. This codes for CASSLKQGQNTIYF.

Here the CDR3 reads CASSTTGDGTEAFF. CDR3 sequence (DNA): TGTGCCAGCTCGACGACAGGGGACGGCACTGAAGCTTTCTTT. This chain connects TRBV11-2 to TRBJ1-1, with 8 bases identical to TRBD1. The CDR3 length is 14 residues. CDR1 and CDR2 (germline): SGHAT, FQNNGV. The V gene end was trimmed by 8 bases and the J gene end by 4 bases; junction bases not matched to a gene: 9.

The chain links TRBV7-2 to TRBJ2-2; no clear D. The CDR3 has 16 residues. Germline V gives CDR1 SGHTA, CDR2 FQGNSA. Trimming took 1 base from V and 0 from J, leaving 9 bases between them. CDR3: CASSLDGRPNTGELFF. CDR3 nucleotides: TGTGCCAGCAGCTTAGATGGCAGGCCGAACACCGGGGAGCTGTTTTTT.